The source of this T cell receptor (beta chain) is a study of control samples from healthy donors and cancer patients. A word on this clone: One end of the junction fails to match germline, which may point to a read error.

Profiled with immunoSEQ multiplex PCR; TCRdb holds only in-frame clones, not every one. The sample lists over 100,000 clones, around 90% occurring once. Looked up from germline, CDR1 is SGDLS and CDR2 is YYNGEE. The CDR3 totals 14 residues. The V and J genes are TRBV9 and TRBJ2-7; TRBD1 matches 8 bases. The sequenced sample consisted of blood. This TCR was recovered from a man aged 35 to 55 in good health. CDR3 nucleotide sequence: TGTGCCAGCAGCGTAGAGGACAGGGATTACGAACAGTACTTC. Protein sequence: CASSVEDRDYEQYF.